This T cell receptor (beta chain) stems from a study of Graves' ophthalmopathy and Graves' hyperthyroidism. RNA transcripts provided the template for amplifying TCR beta CDR3 regions. HTBI primers primed a first-round RT-PCR, and a second-round multiplex PCR followed. Using its own MiXCR run on the multiplex PCR reads, TCRdb lists one record per CDR3 protein. Here the sample spans over 150,000 distinct CDR3 sequences, around two fifths being singletons. Germline V gives CDR1 MNHEY, CDR2 SVGAGI. The V gene end was trimmed by 5 bases and the J gene end by 7 bases; junction bases not matched to a gene: 8. There are 13 residues in the CDR3. Certain patients were not enrolled. These were patients with other autoimmune diseases, uncontrolled infections, pregnancy or lactation. Each diagnosis was determined on the basis of clinical symptoms, serum thyroxine, TRAb, thyroid ultrasound and orbital computed tomography.

In this sample, this clonotype turned up many times. V gene TRBV6-5 combines with J gene TRBJ2-7, with 7 bases lining up with TRBD2. This TCR derives from a middle-aged woman with Graves' ophthalmopathy. Sequenced: peripheral blood. In nucleotides, the CDR3 is TGTGCCAGCAGTCCCGGGGGGAGGAGTGAGCAGTACTTC. It yields the protein CASSPGGRSEQYF.